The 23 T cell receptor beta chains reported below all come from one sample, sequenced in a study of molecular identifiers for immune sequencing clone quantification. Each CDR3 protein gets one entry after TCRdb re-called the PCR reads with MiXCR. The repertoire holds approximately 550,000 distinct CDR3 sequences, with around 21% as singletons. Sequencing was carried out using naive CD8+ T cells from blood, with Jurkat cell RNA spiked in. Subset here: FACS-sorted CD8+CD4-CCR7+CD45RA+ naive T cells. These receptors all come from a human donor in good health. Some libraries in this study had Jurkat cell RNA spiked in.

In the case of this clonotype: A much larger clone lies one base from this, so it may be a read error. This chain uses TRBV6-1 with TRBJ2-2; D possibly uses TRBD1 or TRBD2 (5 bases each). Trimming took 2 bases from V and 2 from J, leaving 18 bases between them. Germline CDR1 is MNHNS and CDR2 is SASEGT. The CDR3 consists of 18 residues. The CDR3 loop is CASSESWEQGSNTGELFF. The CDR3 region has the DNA TGTGCCAGCAGTGAATCTTGGGAGCAGGGAAGTAACACCGGGGAGCTGTTTTTT.

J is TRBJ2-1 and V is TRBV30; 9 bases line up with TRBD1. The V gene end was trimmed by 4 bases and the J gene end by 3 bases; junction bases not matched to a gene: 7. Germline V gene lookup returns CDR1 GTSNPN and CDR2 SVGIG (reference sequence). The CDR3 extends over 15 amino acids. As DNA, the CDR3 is TGTGCCTGGACAATTGGACAGGGGTTCTACAATGAGCAGTTCTTC. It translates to CAWTIGQGFYNEQFF.

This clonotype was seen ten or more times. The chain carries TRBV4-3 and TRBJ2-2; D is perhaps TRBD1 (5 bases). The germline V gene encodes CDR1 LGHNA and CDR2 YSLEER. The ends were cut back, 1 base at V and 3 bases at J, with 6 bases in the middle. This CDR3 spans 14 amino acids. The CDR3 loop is CASSQVGDTGELFF. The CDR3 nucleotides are TGCGCCAGCAGCCAAGTAGGGGACACCGGGGAGCTGTTTTTT.

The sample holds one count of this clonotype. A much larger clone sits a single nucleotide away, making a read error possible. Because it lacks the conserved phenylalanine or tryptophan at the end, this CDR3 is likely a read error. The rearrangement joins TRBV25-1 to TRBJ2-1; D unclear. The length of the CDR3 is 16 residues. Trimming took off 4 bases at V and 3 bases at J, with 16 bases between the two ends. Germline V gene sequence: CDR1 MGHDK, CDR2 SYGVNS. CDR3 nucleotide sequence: TGTGCCAGCAGTGGATTTGGGGTTTCGGGCTACAATGAGCAGTTCCTC. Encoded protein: CASSGFGVSGYNEQFL.

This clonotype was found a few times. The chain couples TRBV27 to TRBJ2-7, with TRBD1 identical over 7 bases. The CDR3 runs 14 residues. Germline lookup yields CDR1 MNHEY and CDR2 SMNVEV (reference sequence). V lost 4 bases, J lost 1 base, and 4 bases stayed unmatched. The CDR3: CASSYGTVSYEQYF. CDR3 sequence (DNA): TGTGCCAGCAGTTACGGGACAGTTTCCTACGAGCAGTACTTC.

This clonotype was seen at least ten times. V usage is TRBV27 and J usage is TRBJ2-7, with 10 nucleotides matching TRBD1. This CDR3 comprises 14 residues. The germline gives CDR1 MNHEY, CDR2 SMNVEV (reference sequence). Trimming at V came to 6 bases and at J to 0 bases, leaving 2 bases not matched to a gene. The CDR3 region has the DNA TGTGCCAGCAGCTGGACAGGGGGCTCCTACGAGCAGTACTTC. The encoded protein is CASSWTGGSYEQYF.

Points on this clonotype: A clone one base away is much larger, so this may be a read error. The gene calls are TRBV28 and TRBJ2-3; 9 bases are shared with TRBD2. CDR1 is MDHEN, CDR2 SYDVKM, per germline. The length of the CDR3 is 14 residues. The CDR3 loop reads CAGSSRLAADTQYF. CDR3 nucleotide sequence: TGTGCCGGCAGTTCTCGACTAGCGGCAGATACGCAGTATTTT. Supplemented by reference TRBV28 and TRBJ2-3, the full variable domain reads DVKVTQSSRYLVKRTGEKVFLECVQDMDHENMFWYRQDPGLGLRLIYFSYDVKMKEKGDIPEGYSVSREKKERFSLILESASTNQTSMYLCAGSSRLAADTQYFGPGTRLTVL.

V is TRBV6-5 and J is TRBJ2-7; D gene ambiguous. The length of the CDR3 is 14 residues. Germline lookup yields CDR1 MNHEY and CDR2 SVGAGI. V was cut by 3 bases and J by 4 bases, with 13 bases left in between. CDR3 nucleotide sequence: TGTGCCAGCAGTTATGGCTCCGGAGCGTACGAGCAGTACTTC. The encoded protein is CASSYGSGAYEQYF.

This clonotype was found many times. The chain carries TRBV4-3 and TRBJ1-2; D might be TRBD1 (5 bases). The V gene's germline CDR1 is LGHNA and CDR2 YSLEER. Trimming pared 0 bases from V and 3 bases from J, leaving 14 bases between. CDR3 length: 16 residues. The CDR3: CASSQESADSYYGYTF. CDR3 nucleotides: TGCGCCAGCAGCCAAGAGAGTGCCGACAGTTACTATGGCTACACCTTC.

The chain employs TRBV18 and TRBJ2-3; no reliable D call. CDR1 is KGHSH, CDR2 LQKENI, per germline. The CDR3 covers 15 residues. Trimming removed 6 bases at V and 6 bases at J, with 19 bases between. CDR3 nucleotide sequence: TGTGCCAGCTCCCACTATTCCGACACGGACGATACGCAGTATTTT. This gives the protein CASSHYSDTDDTQYF.

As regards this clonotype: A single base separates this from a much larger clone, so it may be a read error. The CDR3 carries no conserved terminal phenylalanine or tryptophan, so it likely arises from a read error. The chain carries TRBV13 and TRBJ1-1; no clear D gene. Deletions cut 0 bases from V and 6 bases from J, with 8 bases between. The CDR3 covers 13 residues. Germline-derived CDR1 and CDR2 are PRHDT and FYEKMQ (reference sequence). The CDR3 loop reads CASSLGRASEAFL. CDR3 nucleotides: TGTGCCAGCAGCTTAGGGAGGGCCTCTGAAGCTTTCCTT.

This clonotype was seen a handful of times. CDR3 nucleotides: TGTGCCAGCAGCTTATACGGGGGGGCCTTTGAGCAGTTCTTC. Translation: CASSLYGGAFEQFF. The chain recombines TRBV11-2 with TRBJ2-1; TRBD2 matches at 8 bases. Per germline, CDR1 SGHAT and CDR2 FQNNGV. The J segment lost 9 bases and the V segment lost 2 bases, leaving 6 bases of the junction unmatched. CDR3 size: 14 residues.

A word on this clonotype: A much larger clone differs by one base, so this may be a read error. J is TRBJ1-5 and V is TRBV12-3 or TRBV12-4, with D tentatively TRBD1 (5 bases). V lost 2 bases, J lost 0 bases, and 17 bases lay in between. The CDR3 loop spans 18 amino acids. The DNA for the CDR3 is TGTGCCAGCAGTTTAAGTTGGCAGGGACCTTATAGCAATCAGCCCCAGCATTTT. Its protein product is CASSLSWQGPYSNQPQHF.

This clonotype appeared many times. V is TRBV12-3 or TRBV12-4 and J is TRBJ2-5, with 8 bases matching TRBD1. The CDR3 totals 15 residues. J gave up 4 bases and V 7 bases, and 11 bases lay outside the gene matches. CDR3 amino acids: CASTHVSTGVETQYF. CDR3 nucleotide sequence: TGTGCCAGCACCCATGTCTCGACAGGGGTAGAGACCCAGTACTTC.

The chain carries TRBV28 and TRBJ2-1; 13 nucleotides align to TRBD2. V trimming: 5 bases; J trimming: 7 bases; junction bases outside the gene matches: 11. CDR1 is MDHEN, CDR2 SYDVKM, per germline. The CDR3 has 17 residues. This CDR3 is CASSRITSGGAINEQFF. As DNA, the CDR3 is TGTGCCAGCAGTCGAATTACTAGCGGGGGGGCGATTAATGAGCAGTTCTTC.

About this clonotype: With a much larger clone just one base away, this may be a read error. This CDR3 reads CASSPAAHSYEQYF. The CDR3 DNA is TGTGCCAGCAGCCCAGCGGCCCATTCCTACGAGCAGTACTTC. The chain carries TRBV7-2 and TRBJ2-7; a weak D match, TRBD2 (5 bases). V dropped 5 bases and J dropped 1 base, with 12 bases sitting between them. Germline CDR1 reads SGHTA; CDR2 reads FQGNSA. This CDR3 comprises 14 residues.

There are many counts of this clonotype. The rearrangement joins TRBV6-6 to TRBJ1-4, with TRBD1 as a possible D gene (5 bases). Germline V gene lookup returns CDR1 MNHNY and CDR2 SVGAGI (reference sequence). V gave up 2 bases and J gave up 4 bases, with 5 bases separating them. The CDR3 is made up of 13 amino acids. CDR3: CASSYDSNEKLFF. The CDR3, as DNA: TGTGCCAGCAGTTACGACAGTAATGAAAAACTGTTTTTT.

The CDR3 is CASSLTSAPEQYF. The CDR3 region has the DNA TGTGCCAGCAGCCTGACTAGCGCGCCGGAGCAGTACTTC. The chain is built from TRBV7-9 and TRBJ2-7, with 8 positions matching TRBD2. Losses at the gene ends were 5 bases for V and 7 bases for J; bases not matched to a gene: 7. The CDR3 contains 13 residues. CDR1 and CDR2 (germline): SEHNR, FQNEAQ (reference sequence).

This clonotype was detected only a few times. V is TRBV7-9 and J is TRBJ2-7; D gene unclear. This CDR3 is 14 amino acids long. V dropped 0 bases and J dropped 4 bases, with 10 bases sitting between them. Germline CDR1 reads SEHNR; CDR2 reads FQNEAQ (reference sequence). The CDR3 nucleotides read TGTGCCAGCAGCTTAGCCGCACTGGGTTACGAGCAGTACTTC. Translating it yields CASSLAALGYEQYF.

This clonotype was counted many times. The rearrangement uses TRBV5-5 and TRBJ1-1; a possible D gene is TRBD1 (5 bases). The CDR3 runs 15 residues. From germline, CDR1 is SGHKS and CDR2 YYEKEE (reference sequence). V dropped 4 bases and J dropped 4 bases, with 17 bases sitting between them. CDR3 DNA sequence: TGTGCCAGCAGCCAAGAGGGGTCCCGGGGCACTGAAGCTTTCTTT. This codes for CASSQEGSRGTEAFF. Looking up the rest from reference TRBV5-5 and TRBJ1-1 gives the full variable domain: DAGVTQSPTHLIKTRGQQVTLRCSPISGHKSVSWYQQVLGQGPQFIFQYYEKEERGRGNFPDRFSARQFPNYSSELNVNALLLGDSALYLCASSQEGSRGTEAFFGQGTRLTVV.

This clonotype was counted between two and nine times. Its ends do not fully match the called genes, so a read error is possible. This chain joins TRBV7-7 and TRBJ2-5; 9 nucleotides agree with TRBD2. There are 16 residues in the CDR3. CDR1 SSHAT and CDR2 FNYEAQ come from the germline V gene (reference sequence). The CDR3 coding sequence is TGTGCTAGCAGCTTAGCATCTAGCGGGACTACGGGGACCCAGTACTTC. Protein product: CASSLASSGTTGTQYF. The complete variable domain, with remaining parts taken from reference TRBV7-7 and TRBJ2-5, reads GAGVSQSPRYKVTKRGQDVTLRCDPISSHATLYWYQQALGQGPEFLTYFNYEAQPDKSGLPSDRFSAERPEGSISTLTIQRTEQRDSAMYRCASSLASSGTTGTQYFGPGTRLLVL.

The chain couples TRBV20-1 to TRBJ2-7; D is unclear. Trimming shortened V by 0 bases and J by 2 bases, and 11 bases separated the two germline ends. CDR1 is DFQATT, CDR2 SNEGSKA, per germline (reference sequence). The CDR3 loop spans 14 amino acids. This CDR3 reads CSARDRDFAYEQYF. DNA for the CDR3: TGCAGTGCTAGAGATCGTGACTTCGCCTACGAGCAGTACTTC.

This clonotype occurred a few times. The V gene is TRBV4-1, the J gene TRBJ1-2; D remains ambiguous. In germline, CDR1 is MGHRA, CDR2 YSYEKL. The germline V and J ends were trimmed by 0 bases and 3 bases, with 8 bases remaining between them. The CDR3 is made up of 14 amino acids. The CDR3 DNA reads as TGCGCCAGCAGCCAAGAGGGTACAGACTATGGCTACACCTTC. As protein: CASSQEGTDYGYTF.